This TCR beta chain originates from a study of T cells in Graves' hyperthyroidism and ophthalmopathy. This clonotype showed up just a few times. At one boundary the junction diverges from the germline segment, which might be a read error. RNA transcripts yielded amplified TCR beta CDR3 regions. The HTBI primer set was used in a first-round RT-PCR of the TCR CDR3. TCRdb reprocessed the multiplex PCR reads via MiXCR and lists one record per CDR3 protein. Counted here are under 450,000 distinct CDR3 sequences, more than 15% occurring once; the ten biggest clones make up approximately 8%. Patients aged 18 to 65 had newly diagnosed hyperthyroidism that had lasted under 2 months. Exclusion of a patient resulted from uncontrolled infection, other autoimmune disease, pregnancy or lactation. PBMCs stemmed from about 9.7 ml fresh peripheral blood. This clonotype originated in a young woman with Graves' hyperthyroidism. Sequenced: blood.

The chain's CDR3 is CASSGWDRGAYGYTF. The CDR3 bases are TGTGCCAGCAGCGGGTGGGACAGGGGGGCCTATGGCTACACCTTC. J is TRBJ1-2 and V is TRBV5-1, with 11 bases identical to TRBD1. The V gene's germline CDR1 is SGHRS and CDR2 YFSETQ. The length of the CDR3 is 15 residues.